This T cell receptor beta chain was sequenced during a study of control samples from healthy donors and cancer patients. Per germline, CDR1 MGHRA and CDR2 YSYEKL. Trimming took off 1 base at V and 7 bases at J, with 13 bases between the two ends. This CDR3 has 14 amino acids. Generated by immunoSEQ multiplex PCR, the TCRdb table keeps only in-frame clones and is missing some. This sample has roughly 55,000 clones; about 96% occur once, and the top ten carry 0.9% to 1.2%. The specimen sequenced was blood. The TCR originated in a woman aged 18-35 years in good health. The genes are TRBV4-1 and TRBJ1-1; D unresolved. The CDR3 DNA reads as TGCGCCAGCAGCCAAGTTGGGGAGACAAATGAAGCTTTCTTT. Its protein product is CASSQVGETNEAFF.